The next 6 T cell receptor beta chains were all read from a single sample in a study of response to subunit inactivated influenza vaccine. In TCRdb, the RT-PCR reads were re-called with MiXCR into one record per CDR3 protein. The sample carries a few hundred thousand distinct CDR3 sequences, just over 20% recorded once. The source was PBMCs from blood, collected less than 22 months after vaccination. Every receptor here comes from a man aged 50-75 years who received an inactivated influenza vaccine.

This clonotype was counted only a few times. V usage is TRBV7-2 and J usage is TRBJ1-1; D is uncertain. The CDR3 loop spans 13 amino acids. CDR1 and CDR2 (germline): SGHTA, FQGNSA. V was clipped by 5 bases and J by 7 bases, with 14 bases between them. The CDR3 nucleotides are TGTGCCAGCAGCCCACGGGCTCGAGGTGAAGCTTTCTTT. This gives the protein CASSPRARGEAFF.

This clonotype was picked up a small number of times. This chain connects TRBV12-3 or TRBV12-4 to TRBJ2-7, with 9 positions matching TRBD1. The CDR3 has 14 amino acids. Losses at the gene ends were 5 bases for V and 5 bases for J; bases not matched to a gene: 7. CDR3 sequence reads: CASSRRQGGDEQYF. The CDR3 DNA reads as TGTGCCAGCAGTCGAAGACAGGGGGGCGACGAGCAGTACTTC.

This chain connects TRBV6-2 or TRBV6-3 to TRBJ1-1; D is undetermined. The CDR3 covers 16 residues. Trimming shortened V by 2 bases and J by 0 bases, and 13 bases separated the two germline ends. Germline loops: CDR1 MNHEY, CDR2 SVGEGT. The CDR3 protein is CASSYGVRIMNTEAFF. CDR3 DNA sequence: TGTGCCAGCAGTTACGGGGTACGAATCATGAACACTGAAGCTTTCTTT.

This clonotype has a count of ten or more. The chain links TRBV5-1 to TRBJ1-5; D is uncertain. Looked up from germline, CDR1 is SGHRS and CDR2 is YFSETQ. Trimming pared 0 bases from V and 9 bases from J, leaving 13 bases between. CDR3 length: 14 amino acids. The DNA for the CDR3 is TGCGCCAGCAGCTTGGAGCCTGAAGCAGGGCCCCAGCATTTT. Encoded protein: CASSLEPEAGPQHF.

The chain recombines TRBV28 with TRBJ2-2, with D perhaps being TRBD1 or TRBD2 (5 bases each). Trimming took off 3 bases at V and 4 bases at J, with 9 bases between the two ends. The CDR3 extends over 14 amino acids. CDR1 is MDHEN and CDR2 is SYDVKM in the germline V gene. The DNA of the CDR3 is TGTGCCAGCAGTTTCCGGGACCGCACCGGGGAGCTGTTTTTT. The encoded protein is CASSFRDRTGELFF.

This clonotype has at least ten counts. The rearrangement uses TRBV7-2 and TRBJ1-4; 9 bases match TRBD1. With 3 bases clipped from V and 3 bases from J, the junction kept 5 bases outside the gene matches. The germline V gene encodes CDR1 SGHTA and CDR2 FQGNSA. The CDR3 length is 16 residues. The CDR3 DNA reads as TGTGCCAGCAGCTTCGGGGGACAGGGTGCTAATGAAAAACTGTTTTTT. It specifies CASSFGGQGANEKLFF.